The rows below give T cell receptor beta chains drawn from one sample of a study of blood T cells in healthy people across ages. TCRdb itself ran the 5' RACE reads through MiXCR, one entry per CDR3 protein. The sample records approximately 1,100,000 distinct CDR3 sequences, 40% to 55% being singletons. The sequenced sample consisted of blood. The receptors here all came from a woman aged 55-70 years in good health. Each CDR3 is given with its conserved first and last residue. A D gene is named only where the DNA matches it firmly.

V: TRBV5-1; D: .; CDR3: CASSLLGTSSSYNEQFF
V: TRBV7-2; D: TRBD2; CDR3: CASSVSGRQETQYF
V: TRBV2; D: TRBD1; CDR3: CASRPLTGGTSPLHF
V: TRBV27; D: TRBD2; CDR3: CASRTSSGRPHNEQFF
V: TRBV20-1; D: TRBD1; CDR3: CSARGQGPMGEQYF
V: TRBV9; D: .; CDR3: CASSVLGGNTEAFF
V: TRBV20-1; D: .; CDR3: CSAREVVGFTEQYF
V: TRBV12-3/TRBV12-4; D: .; CDR3: CASSLGGLTQYF
V: TRBV5-1; D: TRBD2; CDR3: CASSFAGVYGEQFF
V: TRBV20-1; D: .; CDR3: CSARRDTANYGYTF